The T cell receptor beta chain under discussion was sequenced for a study of blood T cells in healthy people across ages. Next came a second PCR, run for roughly 6 to 11 cycles, which used a sample-barcoded 5' primer along with a J-beta primer mix. There were at least 3 million CDR3-containing paired-end reads obtained from each sample. TCRdb fed the 5' RACE reads into MiXCR, producing one record per CDR3 protein. Of about 730,000 distinct CDR3 sequences in the sample, around 40% were seen once. Points on this clonotype: The junction departs from germline at one end; a sequencing error may be responsible.

The receptor comes from an older woman in good health. Sequencing used blood.

CDR3 residues: CASSLRVRTDTEYF. The CDR3 region has the DNA TGTGCCAGCAGTTTGAGAGTGAGAACAGATACGGAGTATTTT. The genes are TRBV12-3 or TRBV12-4 and TRBJ2-3; D not resolved. This CDR3 has 14 residues.